These 4 T cell receptor beta chains share one sample of origin, sequenced in a study of blood T cell repertoires in COVID-19. Sequencing was performed with immunoSEQ multiplex PCR; in TCRdb, only in-frame clones are kept and a portion is missing. The sample consists of 320,000 or so clones, less than 90% of them appearing once. Sequenced input: PBMCs or T cells enriched from blood (not recorded which). The receptors originated from a woman aged 25 to 45 who had recovered from COVID-19.

This chain connects TRBV30 to TRBJ1-5; no reliable D call. V was clipped by 1 base and J by 6 bases, with 16 bases between them. Germline V gene lookup returns CDR1 GTSNPN and CDR2 SVGIG (reference sequence). The CDR3 length is 15 residues. This CDR3 reads CAWSERGGYRQPQHF. As DNA, the CDR3 is TGTGCCTGGAGTGAGAGAGGCGGGTATCGTCAGCCCCAGCATTTT.

This chain joins TRBV9 and TRBJ2-3; 7 bases fit TRBD2. Germline V gene lookup returns CDR1 SGDLS and CDR2 YYNGEE. The CDR3 runs to 16 residues. V was pared by 0 bases and J by 2 bases, with 6 bases of the junction left unmatched. Here the CDR3 DNA reads TGTGCCAGCAGCGTAGAATCAGCGGGGACCACAGATACGCAGTATTTT. This codes for CASSVESAGTTDTQYF. Supplemented by reference TRBV9 and TRBJ2-3, the full variable domain reads DSGVTQTPKHLITATGQRVTLRCSPRSGDLSVYWYQQSLDQGLQFLIQYYNGEERAKGNILERFSAQQFPDLHSELNLSSLELGDSALYFCASSVESAGTTDTQYFGPGTRLTVL.

The rearrangement joins TRBV2 to TRBJ2-7; 9 bases agree with TRBD1. Germline V gives CDR1 SNHLY, CDR2 FYNNEI. V shed 3 bases, J shed 2 bases, and the junction held 8 bases outside the gene matches. This CDR3 spans 16 amino acids. The CDR3 DNA sequence: TGTGCCAGCAGTGACGGGGTGGGACAGGGTCCCTACGAGCAGTACTTC. As protein: CASSDGVGQGPYEQYF.

The genes are TRBV10-3 and TRBJ2-7, with D perhaps TRBD2 (5 bases). Germline V gene data show CDR1 as ENHRY and CDR2 as SYGVKD. Trimming removed 4 bases at V and 3 bases at J, with 10 bases between. CDR3 length equals 13 residues. This CDR3 is CAISGTSDYEQYF. Written as DNA, the CDR3 is TGTGCCATCAGTGGGACTTCAGACTACGAGCAGTACTTC.